Listed below are T cell receptor beta chains from one sample, sequenced in a study of blood T cell repertoires in COVID-19. Libraries were prepared by immunoSEQ multiplex PCR; TCRdb keeps only in-frame clonotypes and omits some of them. The table lists tens of thousands of clones, approximately 85% of them singletons. Sequencing was carried out using peripheral blood. The receptors were sampled from a human donor in a cohort sampled during active COVID-19. Both conserved end residues are part of each CDR3. The order of the fields is clone size, CDR3 length, D gene, J gene, V gene, CDR3 protein, CDR3 DNA. A D gene is named only where the DNA matches it firmly. The size field is filled for only some rows; it gives once, few, many or a size class.

-	14	TRBD1	TRBJ1-2	TRBV2	CASSPPTGNYGYTF	TGTGCCAGCAGTCCCCCGACAGGGAACTATGGCTACACCTTC
-	18	-	TRBJ1-4	TRBV6-4	CASSDSWVFSCRGEKLFF	TGTGCCAGCAGTGACTCCTGGGTATTTAGCTGCCGAGGTGAAAAACTGTTTTTT
few	13	-	TRBJ2-1	TRBV15	CATSRDERREQFF	TGTGCCACCAGCAGAGATGAGCGACGGGAGCAGTTCTTC
-	16	-	TRBJ1-5	TRBV3-1/TRBV3-2	CASSQDGQGSNQPQHF	TGTGCCAGCAGCCAAGATGGGCAGGGATCCAATCAGCCCCAGCATTTT
-	14	TRBD1	TRBJ2-3	TRBV5-1	CASSWTGGTDTQYF	TGCGCCAGCAGCTGGACAGGGGGCACAGATACGCAGTATTTT
few	12	-	TRBJ1-6	TRBV12-3/TRBV12-4	CASSLEFSPLHF	TGTGCCAGCAGTTTGGAGTTTTCACCCCTCCACTTT
-	18	TRBD1	TRBJ1-1	TRBV7-9	CASSLVLLRTGVNTEAFF	TGTGCCAGCAGCTTAGTCTTGCTAAGGACAGGGGTGAACACTGAAGCTTTCTTT
-	15	TRBD2	TRBJ2-7	TRBV9	CASSVTSGSLYEQYF	TGTGCCAGCAGCGTTACTAGCGGGAGTCTCTACGAGCAGTACTTC
-	16	TRBD2	TRBJ2-3	TRBV6-1	CASSEAGGLMGDTQYF	TGTGCCAGCAGTGAAGCTGGGGGACTAATGGGAGATACGCAGTATTTT
-	14	TRBD1	TRBJ2-7	TRBV19	CASQPGQGSYEQYF	TGTGCCAGTCAACCGGGACAGGGATCCTACGAGCAGTACTTC
-	16	-	TRBJ2-2	TRBV5-1	CASSLDLAANTGELFF	TGCGCCAGCAGCTTGGATTTAGCGGCGAACACCGGGGAGCTGTTTTTT
-	18	TRBD2	TRBJ2-7	TRBV4-2	CASSRKLAGEVAAYEQYF	TGTGCCAGCAGCCGTAAACTAGCGGGGGAAGTAGCCGCCTACGAGCAGTACTTC
once	15	TRBD2	TRBJ2-1	TRBV10-1	CASSHQGTSDNEQFF	TGCGCCAGCTCCCACCAGGGGACTAGCGATAATGAGCAGTTCTTC
few	13	-	TRBJ1-1	TRBV6-2/TRBV6-3	CASSYWQGTEAFF	TGTGCCAGCAGTTACTGGCAGGGGACTGAAGCTTTCTTT
-	15	TRBD1	TRBJ1-1	TRBV30	CAWSSDRGENTEAFF	TGTGCCTGGAGTTCGGACAGGGGGGAGAACACTGAAGCTTTCTTT
once	15	TRBD2	TRBJ2-7	TRBV4-3	CASSQDRRGGAEQYF	TGCGCCAGCAGCCAAGATAGGCGGGGGGGGGCCGAGCAGTACTTC
-	14	-	TRBJ2-2	TRBV6-6	CASSYGRNTGELFF	TGTGCCAGCAGTTACGGGCGGAACACCGGGGAGCTGTTTTTT
-	16	TRBD1	TRBJ1-5	TRBV18	CASSVGTENSNQPQHF	TGTGCCAGCTCAGTCGGGACAGAAAATAGCAATCAGCCCCAGCATTTT
-	16	TRBD2	TRBJ2-4	TRBV5-8	CASSQGLAVAKNIQYF	TGTGCCAGCAGCCAGGGACTAGCGGTAGCCAAAAACATTCAGTACTTC
-	13	TRBD1	TRBJ2-7	TRBV27	CASSSQGVGEQYF	TGTGCCAGCAGTTCCCAGGGGGTTGGCGAGCAGTACTTC
-	14	TRBD1	TRBJ2-2	TRBV5-4	CASSPRTGVRELFF	TGTGCCAGCAGCCCAAGGACAGGGGTGCGGGAGCTGTTTTTT
-	18	TRBD2	TRBJ2-6	TRBV28	CASSSPEREGSGANVLTF	TGTGCCAGCAGCTCCCCTGAGCGGGAGGGCTCTGGGGCCAACGTCCTGACTTTC
-	17	TRBD2	TRBJ2-2	TRBV19	CASINPRASGNTGELFF	TGTGCCAGTATTAACCCCCGGGCTAGCGGCAACACCGGGGAGCTGTTTTTT
-	14	TRBD2	TRBJ2-1	TRBV28	CASLAGGPFHEQFF	TGTGCCAGTCTAGCGGGAGGCCCTTTCCATGAGCAGTTCTTC
-	12	-	TRBJ1-2	TRBV28	CASSPTRAGYTF	TGTGCCAGCAGTCCTACTCGCGCGGGCTACACCTTC
-	15	TRBD1	TRBJ2-7	TRBV27	CASSQRTGSSYEQYF	TGTGCCAGCAGTCAACGGACAGGGAGCTCCTACGAGCAGTACTTC
-	12	-	TRBJ2-7	TRBV28	CASMEGSQEQYF	TGTGCCAGCATGGAGGGATCGCAGGAGCAGTACTTC
-	14	-	TRBJ2-3	TRBV7-3	CASSLGGTSDTQYF	TGTGCCAGCAGTCTGGGGGGAACCTCAGATACGCAGTATTTT
-	16	-	TRBJ2-2	TRBV3-1/TRBV3-2	CASSQVTGYDTGELFF	TGTGCCAGCAGCCAAGTGACGGGGTACGACACCGGGGAGCTGTTTTTT
-	13	-	TRBJ2-5	TRBV10-3	CAISELQQETQYF	TGTGCCATCAGTGAACTGCAACAAGAGACCCAGTACTTC
-	13	-	TRBJ2-7	TRBV2	CASGRWLGYEQYF	TGTGCCAGCGGCCGCTGGCTTGGCTACGAGCAGTACTTC
-	17	TRBD1	TRBJ2-6	TRBV5-4	CASSSGTGSSGANVLTF	TGTGCCAGCAGTTCCGGGACAGGGAGCTCTGGGGCCAACGTCCTGACTTTC